The text below deals with one TCR beta chain. This clonotype is labeled medium-sized (0.01 to 0.1%). The antigen this receptor binds is unknown. No qualities accompany the bases; no much larger clone lies one base away. Separate semi-nested PCR amplifications were run for the TCRalpha and TCRbeta libraries, using Advantage 2 and reverse primers located in the TRAC or TRBC constant regions. First-strand cDNA synthesis used between roughly 3 and 550 ng of total RNA. The TCR cDNA libraries were generated by 5'-RACE using the SMARTer PCR cDNA Synthesis kit, with a poly-dT primer driving first-strand synthesis. Each semi-nested reverse primer in the constant region carried a 5-nucleotide sample-specific barcode, and the resulting products were cleaned up with the Zymo DNA Clean and Concentrator-5 kit. Up to ten barcoded samples were pooled, ligated to Illumina adaptors and sequenced as 2 x 150 bp paired-end reads on an Illumina MiSeq. The study's own analysis went as follows. After demultiplexing, reads were aligned using BLAT against a custom library built from IMGT containing every combination of human TRAV, TRAJ, TRBV, TRBD and TRBJ. The best BLAT hits were picked using pslCDnaFilter (-maxAligns=1, -ignoreIntrons), and custom Perl scripts were used to calculate clonotype frequencies. In-frame beta chains were kept once TCRdb had trimmed the public reads at Q25 with fastp and called clones with MiXCR. Merged by CDR3 protein, the rows form single entries marked with the most common genes and DNA. What appears here as the V and J calls and clone size reflects TCRdb's work, not the paper's. Counted in this sample were under 10,000 distinct CDR3 sequences; about 18% of them appeared once. The ten largest account for over 1.1% of the sample.

The data belong to a study of T cells generated in artificial thymic organoids (dated by TCRdb to about 2017). Notes on the research overall: In some experiments, thymic T cells were further FACS-purified to deplete CD4 immature single positive or double positive precursors. The TCR alpha and beta CDR3 repertoires of CD8 single positive T cells derived from in vitro artificial thymic organoids were compared with those of thymic and peripheral blood naive CD8 T cells. The displayed repertoire sequencing data were described as being representative of three independent experiments. Beyond this particular receptor, the publication reports: Organoid-derived CD8 single positive T cells showed physiological TCR clonotype diversity comparable to thymic and blood naive CD8 T cells.

Enrichment of primary CD8+ T cells was done with magnetic beads from the Miltenyi CD8+ T cell Isolation Kit. Organoid and thymic CD3+TCRalphabeta+CD8 single positive T cells were FACS sorted before RNA extraction. For each sample, total RNA was purified from about 40,000 to 200,000 sorted cells using the RNeasy Micro kit, and RNA quality was assessed on an Agilent RNA 6000 Nano chip. Thymic fragments were dissected, disrupted by pipetting and passed through a 70 um strainer to release thymocytes. The CDR3 goes from the cysteine to the phenylalanine over 15 residues. The only DNA kept is the CDR3, 45 bases in frame from the first base. V is clipped by 5 bases and J by 4 bases, and the sequence between their germline boundaries is 15 bases long. The germline V gene provides CDR1 MGHDK and CDR2 SYGVNS.

Sequenced sample: naive CD8+ T cells from the thymus. The cell subset or site label for this specimen denotes: CD3+TCRalphabeta+CD8SP T cells; for blood, CD45RO-CCR7+ naive CD8+ T cells. The rearranged segments are TRBV25-1 and TRBJ2-1, and possibly TRBD2, on 6 matching bases. The sequence was collected from a human donor who gave cord blood stem cells for thymic organoid culture, a cardiac surgery patient who gave postnatal thymus, or a blood donor (not recorded which). The base sequence is TGTGCCAGCAGTTGGCTAGACGGGGGTTACAATGAGCAGTTCTTC. Its translation reads: CASSWLDGGYNEQFF.